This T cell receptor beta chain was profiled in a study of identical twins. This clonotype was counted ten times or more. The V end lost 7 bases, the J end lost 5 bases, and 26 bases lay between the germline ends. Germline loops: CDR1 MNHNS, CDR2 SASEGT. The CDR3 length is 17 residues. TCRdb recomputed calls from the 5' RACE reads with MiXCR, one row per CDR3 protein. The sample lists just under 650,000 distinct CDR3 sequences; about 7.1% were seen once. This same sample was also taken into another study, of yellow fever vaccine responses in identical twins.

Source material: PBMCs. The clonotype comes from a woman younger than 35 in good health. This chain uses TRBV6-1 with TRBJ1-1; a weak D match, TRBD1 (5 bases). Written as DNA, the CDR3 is TGTGCCAGCACCAGAAAAATATCAGGGTCGGCGAATACTGAAGCTTTCTTT. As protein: CASTRKISGSANTEAFF.